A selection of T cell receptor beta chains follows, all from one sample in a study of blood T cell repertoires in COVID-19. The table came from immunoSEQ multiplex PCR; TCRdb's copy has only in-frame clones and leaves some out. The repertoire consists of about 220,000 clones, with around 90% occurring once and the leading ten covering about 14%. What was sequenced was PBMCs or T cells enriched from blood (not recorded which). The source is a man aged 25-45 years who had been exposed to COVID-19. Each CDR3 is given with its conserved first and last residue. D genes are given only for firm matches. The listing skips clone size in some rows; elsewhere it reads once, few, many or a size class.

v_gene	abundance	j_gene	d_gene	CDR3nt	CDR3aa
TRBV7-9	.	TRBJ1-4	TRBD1	TGTGCCAGCAGCTCACGACAGGGCGGTGCAACTAATGAAAAACTGTTTTTT	CASSSRQGGATNEKLFF
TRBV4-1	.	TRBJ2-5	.	TGCGCCAGCAGCCAGGGAATACAGGGCGGCCAAGAGACCCAGTACTTC	CASSQGIQGGQETQYF
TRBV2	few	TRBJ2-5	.	TGTGCCAGCAGTGATGTAAACGGACTAGGGGGGGGAGAGACCCAGTACTTC	CASSDVNGLGGGETQYF
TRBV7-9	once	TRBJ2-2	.	TGTGCCAGCAGCCCCCGGGGTACCGGGGAGCTGTTTTTT	CASSPRGTGELFF
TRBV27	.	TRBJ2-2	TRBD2	TGTGCCAGCAGTTTACCGAATAGCGGGGACGGGGAGCTGTTTTTT	CASSLPNSGDGELFF
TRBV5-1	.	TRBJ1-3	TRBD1	TGCGCCAGCAGCTTAACAGGGGCTAAAAACACCATATATTTT	CASSLTGAKNTIYF
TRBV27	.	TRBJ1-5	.	TGTGCCAGCAGTACAGGTTCTCGGCCCCAGCATTTT	CASSTGSRPQHF
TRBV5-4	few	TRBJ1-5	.	TGTGCCAGCAGCCCGACGGCTAGTCAGCCCCAGCATTTT	CASSPTASQPQHF
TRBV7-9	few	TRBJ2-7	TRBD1	TGTGCCACCTTCCCGACAGGGGGTGTCGAGCAGTACTTC	CATFPTGGVEQYF
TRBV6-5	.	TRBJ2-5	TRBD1	TGTGCCAGCAGTTCGGGGACAGGGCGAGAGACCCAGTACTTC	CASSSGTGRETQYF
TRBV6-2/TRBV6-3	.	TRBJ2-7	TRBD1	TGTGCCAGCAGTTCAGACAGGGCCTACTACGTTGGGGAGTACTTC	CASSSDRAYYVGEYF
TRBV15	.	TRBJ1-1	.	TGTGCCACCAGCAGAGGCAGGGGATGGAACACTGAAGCTTTCTTT	CATSRGRGWNTEAFF
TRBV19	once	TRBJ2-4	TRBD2	TGTGCCAGTAGTGCGACTAGCGGGGGGGCCGGAGATCAGTACTTC	CASSATSGGAGDQYF
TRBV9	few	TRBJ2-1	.	TGTGCCAGCAGCCCCCGGACAGCCTACAATGAGCAGTTCTTC	CASSPRTAYNEQFF